The 24 T cell receptor beta chains listed next were all sequenced from one sample in a study of Ad26.COV2.S vaccination and SARS-CoV-2 variants. TCRdb's table, derived via immunoSEQ multiplex PCR, lists solely in-frame clones and lacks some. In the table there are under 300,000 clones, around nine tenths of which are singletons. Treatment: roughly 20 received Ad26.COV2.S at low or high dose, single or two shots; about 5 received placebo; per-sample allocation not given. The samples date from day 63 after the first vaccine or placebo injection. The sample in question was peripheral blood, obtained in a trial of Ad26.COV2.S vaccine versus placebo. The receptors derive from a person between 18 and 65 years old who received the Ad26.COV2.S COVID-19 vaccine or a placebo.

The chain couples TRBV5-1 to TRBJ1-3; no clear D. This CDR3 contains 15 residues. V shed 0 bases and J shed 4 bases, with 11 bases lying between them. Per the germline V gene, CDR1 is SGHRS and CDR2 is YFSETQ. This chain's CDR3 is CASSLDPGQGNTIYF. CDR3 DNA sequence: TGCGCCAGCAGCTTGGACCCTGGGCAAGGAAACACCATATATTTT.

The rearrangement links TRBV30 to TRBJ1-5, with D maybe TRBD1 (5 bases). Looked up from germline, CDR1 is GTSNPN and CDR2 is SVGIG (reference sequence). The V gene lost 1 base and the J gene lost 5 bases, with 9 bases spanning the gap. The CDR3 is 13 amino acids. The CDR3 nucleotides are TGTGCCTGGAGTGCGGGGGTTCATCAGCCCCAGCATTTT. This codes for CAWSAGVHQPQHF.

This chain joins TRBV7-3 and TRBJ2-3, with TRBD1 matching 10 bases. The germline gives CDR1 SGHTA, CDR2 FQGTGA. V trimming: 5 bases; J trimming: 1 base; junction bases outside the gene matches: 6. The CDR3 consists of 16 residues. The CDR3 nucleotides are TGTGCCAGCAGCGTGACAGGGGGCAGCGGCACAGATACGCAGTATTTT. Amino acids: CASSVTGGSGTDTQYF.

V gene TRBV18 combines with J gene TRBJ2-7, with D hard to call. Trimming pared 5 bases from V and 2 bases from J, leaving 10 bases between. The V gene's germline CDR1 is KGHSH and CDR2 LQKENI. The CDR3 contains 13 residues. The chain's CDR3 is CASSGLGAYEQYF. The CDR3 bases are TGTGCCAGCTCAGGGTTGGGTGCCTACGAGCAGTACTTC.

J is TRBJ2-1 and V is TRBV9, with TRBD1 as a possible D gene (5 bases). The CDR3 spans 15 residues. V lost 1 base and J 3 bases, leaving 11 bases between the germline ends. The germline V gene encodes CDR1 SGDLS and CDR2 YYNGEE. In nucleotides, the CDR3 is TGTGCCAGCAGCGTACAGGGCGCCTACTACAATGAGCAGTTCTTC. Its translation is CASSVQGAYYNEQFF.

The rearrangement uses TRBV19 and TRBJ1-5; D is unclear. The germline gives CDR1 LNHDA, CDR2 SQIVND (reference sequence). Trimming pared 3 bases from V and 6 bases from J, leaving 9 bases between. The CDR3 totals 13 residues. CDR3 loop: CASSIVVGQPQHF. The CDR3 bases are TGTGCCAGTAGTATCGTGGTCGGTCAGCCCCAGCATTTT.

This chain links TRBV5-1 with TRBJ2-2; D is undetermined. The germline gives CDR1 SGHRS, CDR2 YFSETQ. The CDR3 runs to 18 residues. The ends were cut back, 6 bases at V and 8 bases at J, with 29 bases in the middle. CDR3: CASMDPWRVNPPAGELFF. CDR3 sequence (DNA): TGCGCCAGCATGGACCCCTGGCGAGTTAATCCCCCCGCGGGGGAGCTGTTTTTT.

The J gene is TRBJ1-2, the V gene TRBV3-1 (or the pseudogene TRBV3-2); unclear D gene. Trimming removed 4 bases at V and 7 bases at J, with 13 bases between. CDR1 and CDR2 (germline): LGHDT, YNNKEL (reference sequence). The CDR3 spans 13 residues. CDR3: CASSLAAGAGYTF. The DNA of the CDR3 is TGTGCCAGCAGCCTAGCAGCGGGCGCTGGCTACACCTTC.

V gene TRBV6-5 combines with J gene TRBJ1-5, with D tentatively TRBD1 (6 bases). V was clipped by 6 bases and J by 6 bases, with 18 bases between them. Germline assignment: CDR1 MNHEY and CDR2 SVGAGI. This CDR3 has 15 amino acids. CDR3 nucleotides: TGTGCCAGCAGAGGGACACTTTTCACCAGTCAGCCCCAGCATTTT. Translation gives CASRGTLFTSQPQHF.

The rearrangement joins TRBV14 to TRBJ1-2; no clear D. The germline V gene has CDR1 SGHDN and CDR2 FVKESK. With 1 base removed from V and 1 base from J, the gap between germline ends came to 4 bases. The CDR3 contains 13 residues. The CDR3 DNA is TGTGCCAGCAGCCAAGCTGGTAACTATGGCTACACCTTC. It encodes CASSQAGNYGYTF.

The chain joins TRBV2 to TRBJ1-5, with 10 positions matching TRBD1. CDR1 and CDR2 (germline): SNHLY, FYNNEI. Unmatched junction bases numbered 21, after V lost 8 bases and J lost 14 bases. This CDR3 comprises 16 residues. CDR3 residues: CASEEDHAGQGTPKHF. CDR3 sequence (DNA): TGTGCCAGCGAGGAAGATCACGCGGGACAGGGGACCCCTAAGCATTTT. The whole variable domain, remainder taken from reference TRBV2 and TRBJ1-5, is EPEVTQTPSHQVTQMGQEVILRCVPISNHLYFYWYRQILGQKVEFLVSFYNNEISEKSEIFDDQFSVERPDGSNFTLKIRSTKLEDSAMYFCASEEDHAGQGTPKHFGDGTRLSIL.

The rearrangement links TRBV3-1 (or the pseudogene TRBV3-2) to TRBJ1-1, with D unresolved. V dropped 4 bases and J dropped 7 bases, with 16 bases sitting between them. From germline, CDR1 is LGHDT and CDR2 YNNKEL (reference sequence). CDR3 length: 14 amino acids. As DNA, the CDR3 is TGTGCCAGCAGCCCGCAATCGGTGGGCGTTGAAGCTTTCTTT. Its translation: CASSPQSVGVEAFF.

This chain links TRBV19 with TRBJ2-1; no clear D gene. CDR3 length: 15 residues. With 0 bases removed from V and 2 bases from J, the gap between germline ends came to 8 bases. Germline assignment: CDR1 LNHDA and CDR2 SQIVND (reference sequence). The CDR3 nucleotides are TGTGCCAGTAGTATAGAAGGCCGCCCCTACAATGAGCAGTTCTTC. This translates into CASSIEGRPYNEQFF.

The V gene is TRBV6-5, the J gene TRBJ2-3; D is undetermined. This CDR3 is 14 amino acids long. Germline CDR1 is MNHEY and CDR2 is SVGAGI. Trimming left V 5 bases short and J 0 bases short, with 9 bases between. The CDR3 DNA follows: TGTGCCAGCAGTCCCGACACGAGCACAGATACGCAGTATTTT. As protein: CASSPDTSTDTQYF.

The J gene is TRBJ1-6, the V gene TRBV10-3; 9 bases are shared with TRBD1. Germline V CDR1 and CDR2: ENHRY, SYGVKD. This CDR3 is built from 16 residues. V was clipped by 6 bases and J by 2 bases; unmatched bases: 5. The CDR3 bases are TGTGCCATCAGGAAGACAGGGGGGACCTATAATTCACCCCTCCACTTT. It specifies CAIRKTGGTYNSPLHF.

The rearrangement uses TRBV7-2 and TRBJ2-7, with TRBD2 matching over 10 bases. The CDR3 spans 13 residues. Germline V gene sequence: CDR1 SGHTA, CDR2 FQGNSA. V lost 6 bases to trimming and J lost 3 bases; unmatched junction nucleotides: 2. The CDR3 DNA follows: TGTGCCAGCAGTCAGCGGGGGGGCTACGAGCAGTACTTC. This encodes CASSQRGGYEQYF.

The genes are TRBV7-2 and TRBJ2-7, with 10 nucleotides matching TRBD2. Germline values: CDR1 SGHTA, CDR2 FQGNSA. The length of the CDR3 is 15 residues. J was trimmed by 4 bases and V by 2 bases; bases with no gene match: 5. The CDR3, as DNA: TGTGCCAGCAGCTTACATCCTAGCGGGGGTTACGAGCAGTACTTC. This encodes CASSLHPSGGYEQYF.

The sample holds one count of this clone. The chain joins TRBV5-4 to TRBJ2-1, with 8 bases that match TRBD2. V dropped 3 bases and J dropped 9; count of bases not matched to a gene: 14. The CDR3 length is 16 residues. The germline V gene has CDR1 SGHNT and CDR2 YYREEE (reference sequence). The CDR3, as DNA: TGTGCCAGCAGCTCTCCGGGACTAGGGGGATCGGGTGAGCAGTTCTTC. Protein product: CASSSPGLGGSGEQFF.

The rearrangement uses TRBV7-7 and TRBJ2-1; 10 bases are shared with TRBD2. Trimming at V came to 5 bases and at J to 6 bases, leaving 7 bases not matched to a gene. From germline, CDR1 is SSHAT and CDR2 FNYEAQ (reference sequence). CDR3 length: 15 residues. Written as DNA, the CDR3 is TGTGCCAGCAGCCCCAGCGGGAGGGCCGGCAATGAGCAGTTCTTC. Protein: CASSPSGRAGNEQFF. The full variable domain, in which reference TRBV7-7 and TRBJ2-1 provide the parts outside the CDR3, is GAGVSQSPRYKVTKRGQDVTLRCDPISSHATLYWYQQALGQGPEFLTYFNYEAQPDKSGLPSDRFSAERPEGSISTLTIQRTEQRDSAMYRCASSPSGRAGNEQFFGPGTRLTVL.

This chain uses TRBV29-1 with TRBJ2-3, with D uncertain. Germline V gene lookup returns CDR1 SQVTM and CDR2 ANQGSEA. The CDR3 totals 11 residues. V was clipped by 8 bases and J by 0 bases, with 6 bases between them. For the CDR3, the DNA is TGCAGCAAAGTTAGCACAGATACGCAGTATTTT. Translation gives CSKVSTDTQYF.

The genes are TRBV15 and TRBJ2-3; no definite D call. V was trimmed by 3 bases and J by 0 bases, leaving 7 bases between them. The CDR3 covers 14 residues. Per the germline V gene, CDR1 is LNHNV and CDR2 is YYDKDF (reference sequence). CDR3 in amino acids: CATSRRLSTDTQYF. The CDR3 DNA is TGTGCCACCAGCAGGAGGTTGAGCACAGATACGCAGTATTTT.

V is TRBV6-5 and J is TRBJ2-2, with a weak D call TRBD1 (6 bases). Looked up from germline, CDR1 is MNHEY and CDR2 is SVGAGI. The CDR3 covers 15 residues. V was clipped by 6 bases and J by 0 bases, with 11 bases between them. The CDR3 region has the DNA TGTGCCAGCAGACGAGGACAGACGAACACCGGGGAGCTGTTTTTT. Protein product: CASRRGQTNTGELFF.

As regards this clone: Other DNA sequences from this sample encode an identical CDR3 as well. The V and J genes are TRBV5-1 and TRBJ2-5, with unresolved D. This CDR3 has 14 amino acids. V gave up 0 bases and J gave up 1 base, with 7 bases separating them. The germline CDR1 and CDR2 sequences are SGHRS and YFSETQ. CDR3 DNA: TGCGCCAGCAGCTTGGCCCCGGGCCAAGAGACCCAGTACTTC. This codes for CASSLAPGQETQYF.

This clone has only a few counts. The V gene is TRBV7-8, the J gene TRBJ1-3; D is unresolved. This CDR3 region has 17 residues. The germline V and J ends were trimmed by 2 bases and 4 bases, with 18 bases remaining between them. In germline, CDR1 is SGHVS, CDR2 FQNEAQ. CDR3 in DNA: TGTGCCAGCAGCTTACAGCAACTCGGGGAATCCGGAAACACCATATATTTT. Residues: CASSLQQLGESGNTIYF. Using reference TRBV7-8 and TRBJ1-3 for the parts outside the CDR3, the full variable domain is GAGVSQSPRYKVAKRGQDVALRCDPISGHVSLFWYQQALGQGPEFLTYFQNEAQLDKSGLPSDRFFAERPEGSVSTLKIQRTQQEDSAVYLCASSLQQLGESGNTIYFGEGSWLTVV.